The 23 T cell receptor beta chains in this list originate from one sample, sequenced in a study of OX40 agonist ivuxolimab in advanced cancers. Method: immunoSEQ multiplex PCR; TCRdb's copy keeps in-frame clones and lacks some. In the table there are 9,500 to 14,000 clones, around 80% of which are singletons. Sequences were derived from CD4+ or CD8+ T cells sorted from blood, sampled in a trial of the OX40 agonist ivuxolimab. Receptors were obtained from an adult with an advanced solid tumor such as melanoma, head and neck, liver or kidney cancer.

In this sample, this clone turned up once. The chain joins TRBV5-4 to TRBJ2-2; D gene uncertain. V dropped 10 bases and J dropped 1 base, with 8 bases sitting between them. Germline V gene lookup returns CDR1 SGHNT and CDR2 YYREEE (reference sequence). The CDR3 totals 12 residues. The CDR3 spells CAGARNTGELFF. The DNA of the CDR3 is TGTGCCGGCGCCCGGAACACCGGGGAGCTGTTTTTT.

V and J are TRBV5-6 and TRBJ1-4, with no clear D. Deletions cut 0 bases from V and 6 bases from J, with 15 bases between. The CDR3 loop spans 16 amino acids. The V gene's germline CDR1 is SGHDT and CDR2 YYEEEE. The CDR3 DNA is TGTGCCAGCAGCTTGGCCGTAAACTTTCAGGATGAAAAACTGTTTTTT. Encoded protein: CASSLAVNFQDEKLFF. The full variable domain, with the rest looked up from reference TRBV5-6 and TRBJ1-4, is DAGVTQSPTHLIKTRGQQVTLRCSPKSGHDTVSWYQQALGQGPQFIFQYYEEEERQRGNFPDRFSGHQFPNYSSELNVNALLLGDSALYLCASSLAVNFQDEKLFFGSGTQLSVL.

The V and J genes are TRBV6-1 and TRBJ2-1; D is uncertain. The length of the CDR3 is 12 residues. V was shortened by 6 bases and J by 3 bases, with 6 bases between the two germline ends. The germline V gene has CDR1 MNHNS and CDR2 SASEGT. The CDR3 protein is CASRGHYNEQFF. CDR3 coding DNA: TGTGCCAGCAGAGGCCACTACAATGAGCAGTTCTTC.

The chain is built from TRBV5-8 and TRBJ1-6; the D is unclear. Germline loops: CDR1 SGHTS, CDR2 YDEGEE. V gave up 3 bases and J gave up 9 bases, with 16 bases separating them. CDR3 length: 15 amino acids. CDR3 sequence (DNA): TGTGCCAGCAGCTCTGGGAAACCAGGCGGTTCACCCCTCCACTTT. Its translation: CASSSGKPGGSPLHF.

The chain carries TRBV5-1 and TRBJ2-2; maybe TRBD1 (5 bases). The CDR3 is 14 residues long. The V end was cut by 4 bases, the J end by 6 bases, with 13 bases between. Germline V gives CDR1 SGHRS, CDR2 YFSETQ. The DNA of the CDR3 is TGCGCCAGCAGCATAGACAGAAATCCCGGGGAGCTGTTTTTT. It yields the protein CASSIDRNPGELFF.

This rearrangement joins TRBV6-5 to TRBJ1-1; D remains ambiguous. Germline V lookup: CDR1 MNHEY, CDR2 SVGAGI. The CDR3 has 15 amino acids. V was pared by 0 bases and J by 4 bases, with 12 bases between. This chain's CDR3 is CASSYSPGGFTEAFF. The CDR3 bases are TGTGCCAGCAGTTACTCTCCCGGAGGGTTCACTGAAGCTTTCTTT.

The V call is TRBV19, the J call TRBJ1-1, with D possibly matching TRBD1 (6 bases). CDR1 and CDR2 from the germline V gene are LNHDA and SQIVND (reference sequence). The CDR3 consists of 14 residues. V lost 3 bases and J 6 bases, leaving 14 bases between the germline ends. The CDR3, as DNA: TGTGCCAGTAGTATGGGGGCGACAACCTCTGAAGCTTTCTTT. This codes for CASSMGATTSEAFF. Filled out from reference TRBV19 and TRBJ1-1, the complete variable domain reads DGGITQSPKYLFRKEGQNVTLSCEQNLNHDAMYWYRQDPGQGLRLIYYSQIVNDFQKGDIAEGYSVSREKKESFPLTVTSAQKNPTAFYLCASSMGATTSEAFFGQGTRLTVV.

This sequence joins TRBV5-1 and TRBJ2-7, with D possibly being TRBD1 (8 bases). The CDR3 loop spans 14 amino acids. Trimming removed 0 bases at V and 5 bases at J, with 12 bases between. Per germline, CDR1 SGHRS and CDR2 YFSETQ. The CDR3 region is CASSLGQGTNEQYF. The CDR3 bases are TGCGCCAGCAGCTTGGGACAGGGGACTAACGAGCAGTACTTC. The variable domain in full, completed from reference TRBV5-1 and TRBJ2-7, reads KAGVTQTPRYLIKTRGQQVTLSCSPISGHRSVSWYQQTPGQGLQFLFEYFSETQRNKGNFPGRFSGRQFSNSRSEMNVSTLELGDSALYLCASSLGQGTNEQYFGPGTRLTVT.

A single count supports this clone. This chain uses TRBV6-6 with TRBJ1-1; D is possibly TRBD1 (5 bases). The V gene lost 8 bases and the J gene lost 4 bases, with 14 bases spanning the gap. The CDR3 is 13 residues long. CDR1 and CDR2 (germline): MNHNY, SVGAGI (reference sequence). The CDR3: CASYLGGGTEAFF. The CDR3 DNA follows: TGTGCCAGCTACCTTGGGGGGGGCACTGAAGCTTTCTTT.

The chain uses TRBV6-1 and TRBJ2-7; D unresolved. V lost 6 bases and J lost 1, with 4 bases in between. The CDR3 length is 11 residues. Germline V gene sequence: CDR1 MNHNS, CDR2 SASEGT. Here the CDR3 DNA reads TGTGCCAGCAGCGGATCCTACGAGCAGTACTTC. As protein: CASSGSYEQYF.

The chain recombines TRBV5-1 with TRBJ2-7; 8 nucleotides align to TRBD2. V dropped 0 bases and J dropped 0; count of bases not matched to a gene: 5. Looked up from germline, CDR1 is SGHRS and CDR2 is YFSETQ. The CDR3 consists of 16 residues. The CDR3 loop is CASSLGSGASSYEQYF. CDR3 DNA sequence: TGCGCCAGCAGCTTGGGTAGCGGGGCGAGCTCCTACGAGCAGTACTTC.

As DNA, the CDR3 is TGTGCCAGCAGCTTCGGGCAGTATGCGGAGAAACTGTTTTTT. Translation: CASSFGQYAEKLFF. The J gene is TRBJ1-4, the V gene TRBV7-6; D is ambiguous. The CDR3 is made up of 14 amino acids. Germline values: CDR1 SGHVS, CDR2 FNYEAQ. V was shortened by 3 bases and J by 11 bases, with 16 bases between the two germline ends.

The rearrangement uses TRBV7-9 and TRBJ1-2, with D possibly being TRBD1 (6 bases). V dropped 3 bases and J dropped 5 bases, with 16 bases sitting between them. CDR1 is SEHNR, CDR2 FQNEAQ, per germline (reference sequence). This CDR3 region has 15 residues. CDR3 in amino acids: CASSFSRTAKYGYTF. CDR3 coding DNA: TGTGCCAGCAGCTTCTCTAGGACAGCCAAATATGGCTACACCTTC.

The rearrangement links TRBV20-1 to TRBJ1-2; D is uncertain. V was clipped by 6 bases and J by 3 bases, with 8 bases between them. Germline loops: CDR1 DFQATT, CDR2 SNEGSKA (reference sequence). CDR3 length: 11 residues. CDR3 DNA: TGCAGTGCCCGGGAGGACTATGGCTACACCTTC. Protein: CSAREDYGYTF.

This sequence joins TRBV12-5 and TRBJ2-7, with D perhaps being TRBD1 or TRBD2 (5 bases each). The CDR3 has 14 residues. Germline V gene lookup returns CDR1 LGHNT and CDR2 FRNRAP. Trimming stripped 3 bases from V and 2 bases from J, with 11 bases between. The CDR3 sequence: CASGLEGMAYEQYF. For the CDR3, the DNA is TGTGCTAGTGGTTTAGAGGGGATGGCCTACGAGCAGTACTTC.

The chain joins TRBV28 to TRBJ2-3, with D unclear. Germline CDR1 reads MDHEN; CDR2 reads SYDVKM. The CDR3 is made up of 15 amino acids. The V gene lost 5 bases and the J gene lost 0 bases, with 12 bases spanning the gap. The CDR3 nucleotides are TGTGCCAGCAGTGTTAGGACGGCTAGCACAGATACGCAGTATTTT. It yields the protein CASSVRTASTDTQYF.

The CDR3 here is CASSFRGRSNQPQHF. As DNA, the CDR3 is TGTGCCAGCAGTTTCAGGGGGCGCAGCAATCAGCCCCAGCATTTT. The chain joins TRBV27 to TRBJ1-5; 8 bases fit TRBD1. The CDR3 has 15 residues. CDR1 MNHEY and CDR2 SMNVEV come from the germline V gene (reference sequence). Germline trimming cut 3 bases from V and 1 base from J; bases unmatched to any gene: 2.

The chain links TRBV7-3 to TRBJ1-2; no reliable D call. Germline V gives CDR1 SGHTA, CDR2 FQGTGA. The V and J ends lost 5 bases and 4 bases respectively, with 17 bases between them. The CDR3 contains 15 residues. CDR3 DNA sequence: TGTGCCAGCAGCCCAACCCCGGACGGTCTCTATGGCTACACCTTC. It yields the protein CASSPTPDGLYGYTF.

The gene calls are TRBV7-8 and TRBJ2-3; D is uncertain. Deletions cut 1 base from V and 1 base from J, with 9 bases between. Germline V gene data show CDR1 as SGHVS and CDR2 as FQNEAQ. The CDR3 runs to 15 residues. The CDR3 region is CASSLVERRTDTQYF. Here the CDR3 DNA reads TGTGCCAGCAGCTTAGTGGAACGTCGCACAGATACGCAGTATTTT.

The sample holds one count of this clone. The chain joins TRBV2 to TRBJ2-7, with D unresolved. The CDR3 loop spans 13 amino acids. Trimming took off 2 bases at V and 4 bases at J, with 9 bases between the two ends. CDR1 is SNHLY, CDR2 FYNNEI, per germline. The DNA for the CDR3 is TGTGCCAGCAGTGAACCCGAAATATACGAGCAGTACTTC. It yields the protein CASSEPEIYEQYF.

This clone is termed medium-sized. The J gene is TRBJ1-1, the V gene TRBV10-3; D possibly corresponds to TRBD1 (6 bases). CDR1 and CDR2 from the germline V gene are ENHRY and SYGVKD. There are 16 residues in the CDR3. V lost 2 bases and J lost 0, with 13 bases in between. DNA for the CDR3: TGTGCCATCAGTGAGGGTGGGGGGCGAATGAACACTGAAGCTTTCTTT. The encoded protein is CAISEGGGRMNTEAFF.

The chain employs TRBV6-4 and TRBJ2-1; 10 bases map to TRBD1. The CDR3 covers 17 residues. Germline loops: CDR1 MRHNA, CDR2 SNTAGT. The trim removed 4 bases at V and 7 bases at J, leaving 13 bases unmatched. CDR3 residues: CASSGAAGTGEGNEQFF. The CDR3 DNA sequence: TGTGCCAGCAGTGGCGCCGCCGGGACAGGGGAAGGGAATGAGCAGTTCTTC.

The CDR3 bases are TGTGCCAGTAGTATAGAGCGTGAGCAGTTCTTC. Residues: CASSIEREQFF. The chain employs TRBV19 and TRBJ2-1; D remains ambiguous. The germline gives CDR1 LNHDA, CDR2 SQIVND (reference sequence). V lost 0 bases to trimming and J lost 9 bases, with 3 bases between them. There are 11 residues in the CDR3.